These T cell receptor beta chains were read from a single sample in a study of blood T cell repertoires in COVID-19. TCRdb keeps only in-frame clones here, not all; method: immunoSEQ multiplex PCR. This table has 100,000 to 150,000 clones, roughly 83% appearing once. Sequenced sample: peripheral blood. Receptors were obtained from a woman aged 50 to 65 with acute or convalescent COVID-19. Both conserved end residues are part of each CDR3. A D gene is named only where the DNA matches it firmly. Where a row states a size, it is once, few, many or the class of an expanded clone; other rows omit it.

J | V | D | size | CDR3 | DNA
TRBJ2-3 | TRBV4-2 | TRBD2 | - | CASSQERGLAGGRGTDTQYF | TGTGCCAGCAGCCAAGAAAGGGGACTAGCGGGGGGCCGGGGCACAGATACGCAGTATTTT
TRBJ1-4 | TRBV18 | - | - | CASSRTGTATNEKLFF | TGTGCCAGCTCTCGAACCGGGACTGCAACTAATGAAAAACTGTTTTTT
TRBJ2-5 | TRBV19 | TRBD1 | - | CASSPGTGVRTQETQYF | TGTGCCAGTAGTCCCGGGACAGGGGTCCGAACTCAAGAGACCCAGTACTTC
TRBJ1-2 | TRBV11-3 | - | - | CASVKARVGYGYTF | TGTGCCAGCGTTAAAGCAAGAGTCGGCTATGGCTACACCTTC
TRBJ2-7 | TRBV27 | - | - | CASAFTGPSYEQYF | TGTGCCAGCGCCTTCACAGGGCCCTCCTACGAGCAGTACTTC
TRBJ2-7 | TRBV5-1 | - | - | CASSKVSGKTIDEQYF | TGCGCCAGCAGCAAGGTGTCCGGCAAGACAATAGACGAGCAGTACTTC
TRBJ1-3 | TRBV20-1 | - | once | CSASMQKTSLYLTDSGNTIYF | TGCAGTGCTAGTATGCAGAAGACTTCGTTGTATTTGACAGACTCTGGAAACACCATATATTTT
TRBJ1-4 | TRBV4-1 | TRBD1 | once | CASSQVGWLGDRVFEKLFF | TGCGCCAGCAGCCAAGTAGGGTGGTTGGGGGACAGGGTATTTGAAAAACTGTTTTTT
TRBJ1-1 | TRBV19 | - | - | CASSMGRLDTEAFF | TGTGCCAGTAGTATGGGTCGACTGGACACTGAAGCTTTCTTT
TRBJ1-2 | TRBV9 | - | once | CASTKEGTNLNYGYTF | TGTGCCAGCACCAAGGAGGGGACCAACCTTAACTATGGCTACACCTTC
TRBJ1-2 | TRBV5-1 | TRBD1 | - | CASSSGGDYGYTF | TGCGCCAGCAGCTCAGGGGGCGACTATGGCTACACCTTC
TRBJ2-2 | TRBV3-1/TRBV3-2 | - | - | CASLRSANTGELFF | TGTGCCAGCCTTCGTAGCGCGAACACCGGGGAGCTGTTTTTT
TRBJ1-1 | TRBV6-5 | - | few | CASRTTGNTEAFF | TGTGCCAGCAGGACAACTGGGAACACTGAAGCTTTCTTT
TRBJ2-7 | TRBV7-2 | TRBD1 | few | CASSLAGQGSSYEQYF | TGTGCCAGCAGCTTAGCTGGACAGGGATCGTCCTACGAGCAGTACTTC
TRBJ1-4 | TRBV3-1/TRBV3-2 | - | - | CASSQEYGRVDEKLFF | TGTGCCAGCAGCCAAGAATATGGCAGGGTTGATGAAAAACTGTTTTTT
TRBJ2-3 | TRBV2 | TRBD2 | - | CASFGGGLAGGSDTQYF | TGTGCCAGCTTCGGCGGGGGTTTAGCGGGTGGGTCAGATACGCAGTATTTT
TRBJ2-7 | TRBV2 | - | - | CASSESPGTTYEQYF | TGTGCCAGCAGTGAATCACCAGGGACAACCTACGAGCAGTACTTC
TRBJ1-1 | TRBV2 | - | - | CASSVRAEAFF | TGTGCCAGCAGTGTTAGAGCTGAAGCTTTCTTT
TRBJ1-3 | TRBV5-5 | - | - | CASSFQAGNTIYF | TGTGCCAGCAGCTTTCAGGCTGGAAACACCATATATTTT
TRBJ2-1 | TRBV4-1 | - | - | CASGSSAGYNEQFF | TGCGCCAGCGGATCTAGCGCCGGTTACAATGAGCAGTTCTTC
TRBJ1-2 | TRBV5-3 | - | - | CARSFGQRGLCGYTF | TGTGCCAGAAGCTTTGGACAGAGAGGGTTATGTGGCTACACCTTC
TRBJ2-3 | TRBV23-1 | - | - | CASSPPRGRTDTQYF | TGCGCCAGCAGTCCCCCCAGGGGCCGCACAGATACGCAGTATTTT
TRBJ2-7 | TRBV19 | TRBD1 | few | CASMDRATSYEQYF | TGTGCCAGTATGGACAGGGCCACCTCCTACGAGCAGTACTTC
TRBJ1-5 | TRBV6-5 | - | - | CASRPGQYSNQPQHF | TGTGCCAGCAGGCCAGGACAGTATAGCAATCAGCCCCAGCATTTT
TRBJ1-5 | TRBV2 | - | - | CASSTKGQLLGQPQHF | TGTGCCAGCAGCACCAAAGGACAGCTGCTGGGTCAGCCCCAGCATTTT